One and the same sample provided the 7 T cell receptor beta chains below, sequenced in a study of blood T cell repertoires in COVID-19. This table comes from immunoSEQ multiplex PCR, and its TCRdb copy is limited to in-frame clones, with some not included. Of a few hundred thousand clones in the sample, around nine tenths were seen once. The specimen sequenced was PBMCs or T cells enriched from blood (not recorded which). The receptors originated from a woman aged 45-65 years who had recovered from COVID-19.

This clone was recorded only once. V and J are TRBV3-1 (or the pseudogene TRBV3-2) and TRBJ2-2; 7 nucleotides line up with TRBD2. The CDR3 is 15 amino acids. The V segment lost 6 bases and the J segment 2 bases; nucleotides outside the gene matches: 6. Germline CDR1 LGHDT, CDR2 YNNKEL (reference sequence). DNA of the CDR3: TGTGCCAGCAGGCAATCGGGGGGAAACACCGGGGAGCTGTTTTTT. Translation: CASRQSGGNTGELFF.

Notes on this clone: This sample includes further DNA sequences coding for the same CDR3. The CDR3 is CASSATGNYGYTF. CDR3 DNA sequence: TGTGCCAGCAGTGCAACAGGAAACTATGGCTACACCTTC. The chain combines TRBV27 with TRBJ1-2; D perhaps matches TRBD1 (5 bases). The CDR3 loop spans 13 amino acids. The germline CDR1 and CDR2 sequences are MNHEY and SMNVEV (reference sequence). Trimming removed 5 bases from V and 2 bases from J, with 9 bases in between.

Here the CDR3 reads CASRGPTSAVDEQYF. CDR3 sequence (DNA): TGTGCCAGCAGGGGGCCGACTAGCGCGGTCGACGAGCAGTACTTC. This rearrangement joins TRBV6-5 to TRBJ2-7; 8 nucleotides agree with TRBD2. The CDR3 is 15 amino acids. The germline CDR1 and CDR2 sequences are MNHEY and SVGAGI. The V and J ends lost 6 bases and 5 bases, in that order; junction bases with no gene match: 12.

Comments on this clone: Different DNA sequences within this sample yield the same CDR3. This chain links TRBV18 with TRBJ1-2; the match to TRBD1 covers 7 bases. Germline loops: CDR1 KGHSH, CDR2 LQKENI. The CDR3 spans 14 residues. The ends lost 6 bases at V and 0 bases at J; junction bases unmatched: 4. The chain's CDR3 is CASSRDSANYGYTF. The CDR3 DNA reads TGTGCCAGCTCCCGGGACAGTGCTAACTATGGCTACACCTTC.

In nucleotides, the CDR3 is TGTGCCAGCAGCTTAGTCTCTTCGGAACCGGGACAGCTCTATGGCTACACCTTC. Translating gives CASSLVSSEPGQLYGYTF. The J gene is TRBJ1-2, the V gene TRBV7-2; 7 bases agree with TRBD1. The CDR3 sequence is 18 residues long. In germline, CDR1 is SGHTA, CDR2 FQGNSA. Trimming at V came to 1 base and at J to 4 bases, leaving 15 bases not matched to a gene.

The chain couples TRBV20-1 to TRBJ2-7; D is perhaps TRBD2 (7 bases). Trimming left V 5 bases short and J 6 bases short, with 11 bases between. The CDR3 is made up of 11 amino acids. Looked up from germline, CDR1 is DFQATT and CDR2 is SNEGSKA (reference sequence). CDR3 sequence reads: CSAEGGGEQYF. The CDR3 region has the DNA TGCAGTGCTGAGGGGGGGGGCGAGCAGTACTTC.

V usage is TRBV12-3 or TRBV12-4 and J usage is TRBJ1-2, with D maybe TRBD1 (5 bases). With 3 bases removed from V and 3 bases from J, the gap between germline ends came to 8 bases. This CDR3 contains 13 residues. CDR3 residues: CASSFETDYGYTF. The DNA for the CDR3 is TGTGCCAGCAGTTTTGAGACAGACTATGGCTACACCTTC.